Listed below are T cell receptor beta chains from one sample, sequenced in a study of early stage breast cancer tumors. The data were produced by immunoSEQ multiplex PCR, yet TCRdb's version contains in-frame clones alone and is incomplete. The sample comprises about 9,000 clones, 70% to 75% of which are singletons, and approximately 17% rests with the top ten. Input material: normal breast tissue next to the tumor. The receptors originated from a person in their sixties with breast cancer. CDR3s leave out the opening cysteine and the closing phenylalanine or tryptophan.

j_gene: TRBJ1-2
len: 12
v_gene: TRBV7-2
CDR3aa: ASSLGGGSGGYT

j_gene: TRBJ1-3
len: 14
v_gene: TRBV30
CDR3aa: AWSKGARVLGNTIY

j_gene: TRBJ2-5
len: 12
v_gene: TRBV7-2
CDR3aa: ASSATGGEGTQY

j_gene: TRBJ2-5
len: 12
v_gene: TRBV6-6
CDR3aa: ASSYSTASETQY

j_gene: TRBJ2-2
len: 12
v_gene: TRBV11-2
CDR3aa: ASSSLGLTGELF

j_gene: TRBJ2-1
len: 13
v_gene: TRBV5-6
CDR3aa: ASSLPGGTHNEQF

j_gene: TRBJ2-7
len: 11
v_gene: TRBV7-3
CDR3aa: ASSLQQGVVQY

j_gene: TRBJ2-1
len: 13
v_gene: TRBV5-8
CDR3aa: ASSSPREGINEQF

j_gene: TRBJ2-2
len: 11
v_gene: TRBV5-1
CDR3aa: ASRTREDGELF

j_gene: TRBJ1-5
len: 13
v_gene: TRBV27
CDR3aa: ASSSLRGRNQPQH

j_gene: TRBJ2-1
len: 10
v_gene: TRBV19
CDR3aa: ASSIANNEQF

j_gene: TRBJ2-1
len: 12
v_gene: TRBV18
CDR3aa: ASSSPGSHNEQF

j_gene: TRBJ1-2
len: 11
v_gene: TRBV6-5
CDR3aa: ASRQGWLYGYT

j_gene: TRBJ2-7
len: 10
v_gene: TRBV12-5
CDR3aa: ASGPEQGEQY

j_gene: TRBJ1-2
len: 13
v_gene: TRBV18
CDR3aa: ASSPSPITSYGYT

j_gene: TRBJ2-7
len: 14
v_gene: TRBV14
CDR3aa: ASSQGWDSFPYEQY

j_gene: TRBJ2-7
len: 15
v_gene: TRBV5-1
CDR3aa: ASSLQGGQAVSYEQY

j_gene: TRBJ1-2
len: 11
v_gene: TRBV10-1
CDR3aa: ASRGFGGSGYT

j_gene: TRBJ2-5
len: 11
v_gene: TRBV11-2
CDR3aa: ASSFDREETQY

j_gene: TRBJ2-7
len: 12
v_gene: TRBV10-2
CDR3aa: ASSLAGRTYEQY

j_gene: TRBJ1-1
len: 11
v_gene: TRBV19
CDR3aa: ASSNQRGTEAF

j_gene: TRBJ2-3
len: 15
v_gene: TRBV5-4
CDR3aa: ASSLGGTSGTTDTQY

j_gene: TRBJ2-2
len: 13
v_gene: TRBV9
CDR3aa: ASSVGGSNTGELF

j_gene: TRBJ1-5
len: 12
v_gene: TRBV18
CDR3aa: ASSLGQQGQPQH

j_gene: TRBJ2-1
len: 14
v_gene: TRBV7-2
CDR3aa: ASSLEGTSHYNEQF

j_gene: TRBJ1-1
len: 13
v_gene: TRBV28
CDR3aa: ASSMLREMGTEAF

j_gene: TRBJ2-7
len: 12
v_gene: TRBV9
CDR3aa: ASSVEAGSYEQY

j_gene: TRBJ2-5
len: 15
v_gene: TRBV28
CDR3aa: ASSPSPVAGDQETQY

j_gene: TRBJ2-5
len: 15
v_gene: TRBV6-1
CDR3aa: ASSEITAPGFQETQY

j_gene: TRBJ2-2
len: 13
v_gene: TRBV4-2
CDR3aa: ASSPQGQGAGELF

j_gene: TRBJ2-1
len: 15
v_gene: TRBV18
CDR3aa: ASSQNEMAGQYNEQF

j_gene: TRBJ2-1
len: 11
v_gene: TRBV2
CDR3aa: ASSESQGGEQF

j_gene: TRBJ2-7
len: 13
v_gene: TRBV2
CDR3aa: ASSANSGTGYEQY

j_gene: TRBJ2-3
len: 13
v_gene: TRBV9
CDR3aa: ASSVGLADTDTQY

j_gene: TRBJ1-1
len: 9
v_gene: TRBV28
CDR3aa: ASSSRGEAF

j_gene: TRBJ1-1
len: 12
v_gene: TRBV30
CDR3aa: ASTGANMNTEAF

j_gene: TRBJ2-7
len: 12
v_gene: TRBV12-5
CDR3aa: ASGGPAGGFEQY

j_gene: TRBJ2-7
len: 13
v_gene: TRBV4-3
CDR3aa: ASSQVLAGDYEQY

j_gene: TRBJ1-1
len: 12
v_gene: TRBV5-1
CDR3aa: ASSGGQLNTEAF

j_gene: TRBJ2-3
len: 14
v_gene: TRBV9
CDR3aa: ASSVDLAGVWDTQY

j_gene: TRBJ1-1
len: 10
v_gene: TRBV19
CDR3aa: ASSPDGVAAF

j_gene: TRBJ2-7
len: 12
v_gene: TRBV4-1
CDR3aa: ASSNSGWDREQY

j_gene: TRBJ2-4
len: 12
v_gene: TRBV27
CDR3aa: ASSSPGTSGPTY

j_gene: TRBJ2-1
len: 12
v_gene: TRBV11-3
CDR3aa: ASSRTSGYNEQF

j_gene: TRBJ1-4
len: 9
v_gene: TRBV6-1
CDR3aa: ASEFFEKLF

j_gene: TRBJ2-2
len: 16
v_gene: TRBV15
CDR3aa: ATSSRLGTGKLTGELF

j_gene: TRBJ1-5
len: 14
v_gene: TRBV19
CDR3aa: ASSSPQGGGNQPQH